This entry features one TCR beta chain sequence. The data were obtained in a study of blood T cell repertoires in COVID-19. Study as a whole: The United States, Italy and Spain supplied acute and convalescent COVID-19 samples. PBMCs, B-cell-depleted T cells, or T cells were the source of the cDNA or gDNA that made up the material.

Per the original data handling: Estimated nucleated cell counts came from reference gene primer amplification. The assay was immunoSEQ multiplex PCR, and TCRdb's table has in-frame clones only and misses some. Clonal size and the V and J genes are those of that table, whereas D and trimming came from the DNA. The data contain 200,000 to 300,000 clones, roughly 86% of them singletons. V lost 4 bases, J lost 3 bases, and 5 bases stayed unmatched. This CDR3 spans 16 amino acids. Per germline, CDR1 MGHRA and CDR2 YSYEKL. Input material: peripheral blood. The clonotype originates from a human donor in a cohort sampled during active COVID-19. The chain has TRBV4-1 and TRBJ2-5; 13 bases are shared with TRBD2. CDR3 region: CASSRAGTSGEETQYF. CDR3 sequence (DNA): TGCGCCAGCAGCCGCGCCGGGACTAGCGGGGAAGAGACCCAGTACTTC.